These 23 T cell receptor beta chains came from one sample sequenced in a study of T cell responses to AZD1222 COVID-19 vaccine. Sequencing used immunoSEQ multiplex PCR; TCRdb keeps in-frame clones, though not all of them. The sample shows about 120,000 clones, more than 75% of them seen only once. The input for sequencing was peripheral blood, taken on day 0 of AZD1222 vaccination. The receptors come from an adult in good health.

The genes are TRBV7-7 and TRBJ2-3, with unresolved D. Germline CDR1 SSHAT, CDR2 FNYEAQ (reference sequence). This CDR3 is 13 amino acids long. Trimming removed 5 bases from V and 3 bases from J, with 9 bases in between. The CDR3 loop reads CASSLQGTDTQYF. In DNA, the CDR3 is TGTGCCAGCAGCCTACAAGGTACAGATACGCAGTATTTT.

CDR3 nucleotide sequence: TGTGCCAGCAGCGCACTAGCGGGGGGCTCGGATACGCAGTATTTT. Encoded protein: CASSALAGGSDTQYF. V and J are TRBV9 and TRBJ2-3, with 12 bases identical to TRBD2. With V trimmed by 3 bases and J by 6 bases, 5 bases remained unmatched. The CDR3 contains 15 residues. In germline, CDR1 is SGDLS, CDR2 YYNGEE. The whole variable domain, filled in from reference TRBV9 and TRBJ2-3, reads DSGVTQTPKHLITATGQRVTLRCSPRSGDLSVYWYQQSLDQGLQFLIQYYNGEERAKGNILERFSAQQFPDLHSELNLSSLELGDSALYFCASSALAGGSDTQYFGPGTRLTVL.

In this sample, this clone turned up once. The chain links TRBV7-7 to TRBJ2-2, with TRBD2 identical over 7 bases. Germline CDR1 reads SSHAT; CDR2 reads FNYEAQ (reference sequence). V lost 7 bases to trimming and J lost 4 bases; unmatched junction nucleotides: 12. The CDR3 has 16 residues. CDR3 sequence: CASTPEVLAGTGELFF. The CDR3 DNA follows: TGTGCCAGCACCCCAGAGGTGTTAGCGGGCACCGGGGAGCTGTTTTTT.

In its sample, this clone was seen a few times. The rearrangement links TRBV7-3 to TRBJ1-4; 9 bases align to TRBD1. With 5 bases clipped from V and 8 bases from J, the junction kept 3 bases outside the gene matches. This CDR3 is 13 amino acids long. Germline values: CDR1 SGHTA, CDR2 FQGTGA. The CDR3 DNA follows: TGTGCCAGCAGCGCAGGACAGGGGGAAAAACTGTTTTTT. Protein: CASSAGQGEKLFF.

This sequence joins TRBV28 and TRBJ1-1; D is undetermined. V was cut by 10 bases and J by 3 bases, with 12 bases left in between. The CDR3 contains 12 residues. Germline V gene sequence: CDR1 MDHEN, CDR2 SYDVKM. This CDR3 reads CATTGEYTEAFF. For the CDR3, the DNA is TGTGCCACCACCGGTGAATACACTGAAGCTTTCTTT. The full variable domain, completed using reference TRBV28 and TRBJ1-1, is DVKVTQSSRYLVKRTGEKVFLECVQDMDHENMFWYRQDPGLGLRLIYFSYDVKMKEKGDIPEGYSVSREKKERFSLILESASTNQTSMYLCATTGEYTEAFFGQGTRLTVV.

The chain combines TRBV30 with TRBJ1-2; D is uncertain. The CDR3 length is 13 residues. V dropped 2 bases and J dropped 3 bases, with 10 bases sitting between them. The germline gives CDR1 GTSNPN, CDR2 SVGIG (reference sequence). The CDR3 DNA follows: TGTGCCTGGAGTCAGAGGAGCCACTATGGCTACACCTTC. This encodes CAWSQRSHYGYTF.

The rearrangement joins TRBV28 to TRBJ1-2; possible D gene TRBD1, 5 bases. Germline V gives CDR1 MDHEN, CDR2 SYDVKM. The ends were cut back, 9 bases at V and 7 bases at J, with 15 bases in the middle. The CDR3 has 12 amino acids. CDR3 region: CASWGGTGGYTF. The CDR3 bases are TGTGCCAGTTGGGGCGGCACGGGTGGCTACACCTTC.

This chain joins TRBV24-1 and TRBJ1-5, with D perhaps TRBD1 (5 bases). V was shortened by 9 bases and J by 7 bases, with 15 bases between the two germline ends. The CDR3 loop spans 13 amino acids. In germline, CDR1 is KGHDR, CDR2 SFDVKD. Here the CDR3 DNA reads TGTGCCACCCAGGGAGGTTTTCGGCAGCCCCAGCATTTT. Residues: CATQGGFRQPQHF.

V and J are TRBV24-1 and TRBJ1-2; D not certain. Germline CDR1 and CDR2: KGHDR and SFDVKD. This CDR3 comprises 15 residues. V was shortened by 5 bases and J by 4 bases, with 16 bases between the two germline ends. For the CDR3, the DNA is TGTGCCACCAGTGCAAAGGGAGACTTGGGCTATGGCTACACCTTC. It specifies CATSAKGDLGYGYTF.

This sequence joins TRBV7-8 and TRBJ1-1; D is unresolved. The CDR3 runs to 15 residues. Trimming took 5 bases from V and 6 from J, leaving 19 bases between them. Germline V gene data show CDR1 as SGHVS and CDR2 as FQNEAQ. In nucleotides, the CDR3 is TGTGCCAGCAGCCCACAGAGGCCCTTCGGCCCTGAAGCTTTCTTT. Protein product: CASSPQRPFGPEAFF. The whole variable domain, remainder taken from reference TRBV7-8 and TRBJ1-1, is GAGVSQSPRYKVAKRGQDVALRCDPISGHVSLFWYQQALGQGPEFLTYFQNEAQLDKSGLPSDRFFAERPEGSVSTLKIQRTQQEDSAVYLCASSPQRPFGPEAFFGQGTRLTVV.

The genes are TRBV9 and TRBJ1-3, with 7 bases fitting TRBD1. The CDR3 loop spans 14 amino acids. V was pared by 3 bases and J by 3 bases, with 3 bases of the junction left unmatched. In germline, CDR1 is SGDLS, CDR2 YYNGEE. The CDR3 DNA reads TGTGCCAGCAGCGGTCCAGGGGGTGGAAACACCATATATTTT. Its protein is CASSGPGGGNTIYF. Full variable domain (rest looked up from reference TRBV9 and TRBJ1-3): DSGVTQTPKHLITATGQRVTLRCSPRSGDLSVYWYQQSLDQGLQFLIQYYNGEERAKGNILERFSAQQFPDLHSELNLSSLELGDSALYFCASSGPGGGNTIYFGEGSWLTVV.

The V call is TRBV27, the J call TRBJ2-7; D gene ambiguous. V lost 5 bases, J lost 10 bases, and 12 bases lay in between. The CDR3 is made up of 11 amino acids. The germline CDR1 and CDR2 sequences are MNHEY and SMNVEV (reference sequence). CDR3 amino acids: CASSPRLFQYF. CDR3 coding DNA: TGTGCCAGCAGTCCCCGATTGTTTCAGTACTTC.

The J gene is TRBJ1-6, the V gene TRBV7-9; D uncertain. The CDR3 extends over 15 amino acids. Trimming took off 5 bases at V and 9 bases at J, with 17 bases between the two ends. CDR1 and CDR2 from the germline V gene are SEHNR and FQNEAQ (reference sequence). CDR3 in amino acids: CASSPSPDTSSPLHF. CDR3 nucleotide sequence: TGTGCCAGCAGCCCAAGCCCAGACACCAGTTCACCCCTCCACTTT.

The chain recombines TRBV11-2 with TRBJ1-5, with a possible D match to TRBD1 (5 bases). Germline assignment: CDR1 SGHAT and CDR2 FQNNGV. The CDR3 is 14 residues long. The germline V and J ends were trimmed by 3 bases and 9 bases, with 15 bases remaining between them. The CDR3 coding sequence is TGTGCCAGCAGCTTGTCCATTGGGGCCCGGCCCCAGCATTTT. Encoded protein: CASSLSIGARPQHF.

The J gene is TRBJ1-1, the V gene TRBV6-5; D is uncertain. Trimming removed 1 base at V and 5 bases at J, with 8 bases between. The germline CDR1 and CDR2 sequences are MNHEY and SVGAGI. The CDR3 totals 13 residues. For the CDR3, the DNA is TGTGCCAGCAGTTACTGGGTGATGACTGAAGCTTTCTTT. This codes for CASSYWVMTEAFF.

The rearrangement uses TRBV9 and TRBJ2-3; TRBD2 agrees at 12 bases. The CDR3 runs to 15 residues. The V gene's germline CDR1 is SGDLS and CDR2 YYNGEE. The V segment lost 3 bases and the J segment 11 bases; nucleotides outside the gene matches: 10. CDR3 protein: CASSDGGLAGLGQYF. CDR3 DNA: TGTGCCAGCAGCGACGGGGGACTAGCGGGCTTAGGGCAGTATTTT.

This sequence joins TRBV5-1 and TRBJ2-5; 9 bases agree with TRBD2. The CDR3 consists of 15 residues. With V trimmed by 2 bases and J by 2 bases, 4 bases remained unmatched. Germline V gene sequence: CDR1 SGHRS, CDR2 YFSETQ. The CDR3 spells CASSFAGGFQETQYF. The CDR3, as DNA: TGCGCCAGCAGCTTTGCGGGGGGGTTTCAAGAGACCCAGTACTTC.

This clone was seen a few times. The gene calls are TRBV27 and TRBJ1-1, with D possibly TRBD1 on 6 matching bases. V was trimmed by 4 bases and J by 4 bases, leaving 16 bases between them. The CDR3 is made up of 15 amino acids. CDR1 and CDR2 (germline): MNHEY, SMNVEV (reference sequence). The DNA of the CDR3 is TGTGCCAGCAGTTGGGCAGGGGCGCGGGGCACTGAAGCTTTCTTT. It codes for CASSWAGARGTEAFF.

The chain is built from TRBV11-2 and TRBJ1-4; the D gene is possibly TRBD1 (5 bases). Between the trimmed V and J ends, which lost 0 bases and 8 bases, there was a span of 13 bases. Germline values: CDR1 SGHAT, CDR2 FQNNGV. The CDR3 length is 15 residues. The CDR3 DNA is TGTGCCAGCAGCTTAGACCGGGGCCTGGGAGAAAAACTGTTTTTT. Translation: CASSLDRGLGEKLFF.

Points on this clone: Distinct nucleotide sequences in the sample also encode this CDR3. The V call is TRBV12-3 or TRBV12-4, the J call TRBJ1-5; D gene unclear. Deletions cut 3 bases from V and 6 bases from J, with 3 bases between. CDR3 length: 11 residues. The CDR3, as DNA: TGTGCCAGCAGTTTTGGTCAGCCCCAGCATTTT. This codes for CASSFGQPQHF.

The chain couples TRBV5-6 to TRBJ2-7; D possibly corresponds to TRBD1 (6 bases). V lost 3 bases and J lost 2, with 12 bases in between. CDR3 length: 14 residues. The germline V gene has CDR1 SGHDT and CDR2 YYEEEE. CDR3 nucleotides: TGTGCCAGCAGCTGGTGGGACACTGCCTACGAGCAGTACTTC. It encodes CASSWWDTAYEQYF. Drawing the rest from reference TRBV5-6 and TRBJ2-7, the complete variable domain is DAGVTQSPTHLIKTRGQQVTLRCSPKSGHDTVSWYQQALGQGPQFIFQYYEEEERQRGNFPDRFSGHQFPNYSSELNVNALLLGDSALYLCASSWWDTAYEQYFGPGTRLTVT.

This sequence joins TRBV7-6 and TRBJ2-7; the match to TRBD1 covers 7 bases. Germline trimming cut 1 base from V and 2 bases from J; bases unmatched to any gene: 2. This CDR3 spans 14 amino acids. Germline V gives CDR1 SGHVS, CDR2 FNYEAQ. The CDR3 region has the DNA TGTGCCAGCAGCTTAGACAGGGGACCCTACGAGCAGTACTTC. Its protein is CASSLDRGPYEQYF.

This chain connects TRBV11-2 to TRBJ2-5; D unclear. V lost 2 bases, J lost 2 bases, and 6 bases lay in between. This CDR3 is built from 13 residues. Germline CDR1 SGHAT, CDR2 FQNNGV. CDR3 nucleotides: TGTGCCAGCAGCTTACAAGTACAAGAGACCCAGTACTTC. Its protein is CASSLQVQETQYF. Full variable domain (rest looked up from reference TRBV11-2 and TRBJ2-5): EAGVAQSPRYKIIEKRQSVAFWCNPISGHATLYWYQQILGQGPKLLIQFQNNGVVDDSQLPKDRFSAERLKGVDSTLKIQPAKLEDSAVYLCASSLQVQETQYFGPGTRLLVL.